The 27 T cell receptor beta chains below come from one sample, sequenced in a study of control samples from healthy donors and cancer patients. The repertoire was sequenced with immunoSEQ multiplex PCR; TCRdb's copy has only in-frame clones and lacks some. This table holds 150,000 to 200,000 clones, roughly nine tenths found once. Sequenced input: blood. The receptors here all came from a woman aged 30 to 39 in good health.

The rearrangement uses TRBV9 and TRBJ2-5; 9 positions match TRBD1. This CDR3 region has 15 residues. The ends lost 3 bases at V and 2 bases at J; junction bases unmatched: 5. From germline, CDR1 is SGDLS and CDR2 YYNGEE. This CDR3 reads CASSETGGGQETQYF. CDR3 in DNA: TGTGCCAGCAGCGAAACAGGGGGCGGACAAGAGACCCAGTACTTC.

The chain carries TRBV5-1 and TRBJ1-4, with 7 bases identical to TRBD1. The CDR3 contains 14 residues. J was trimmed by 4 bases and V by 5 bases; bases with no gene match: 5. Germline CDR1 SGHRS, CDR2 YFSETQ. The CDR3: CASRQGQYNEKLFF. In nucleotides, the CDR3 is TGCGCCAGCAGGCAGGGACAGTATAATGAAAAACTGTTTTTT.

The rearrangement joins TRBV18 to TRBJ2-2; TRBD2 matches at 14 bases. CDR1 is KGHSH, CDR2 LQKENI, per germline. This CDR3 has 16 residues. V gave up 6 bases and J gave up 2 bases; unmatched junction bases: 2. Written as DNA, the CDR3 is TGTGCCAGCTCCGGACTAGCGGGGGGAAACACCGGGGAGCTGTTTTTT. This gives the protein CASSGLAGGNTGELFF.

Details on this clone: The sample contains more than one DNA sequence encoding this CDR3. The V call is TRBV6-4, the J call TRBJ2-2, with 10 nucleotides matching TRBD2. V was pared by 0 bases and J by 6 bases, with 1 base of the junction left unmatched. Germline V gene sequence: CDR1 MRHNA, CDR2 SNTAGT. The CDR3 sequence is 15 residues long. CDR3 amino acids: CASSDSAGGPGELFF. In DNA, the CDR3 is TGTGCCAGCAGTGACTCAGCGGGAGGGCCCGGGGAGCTGTTTTTT.

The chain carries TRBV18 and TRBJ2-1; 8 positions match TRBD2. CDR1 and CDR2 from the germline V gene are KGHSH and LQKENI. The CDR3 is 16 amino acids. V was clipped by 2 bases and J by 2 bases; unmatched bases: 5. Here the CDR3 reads CASSPIAGSTYNEQFF. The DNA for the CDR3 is TGTGCCAGCTCACCAATAGCGGGGAGTACCTACAATGAGCAGTTCTTC.

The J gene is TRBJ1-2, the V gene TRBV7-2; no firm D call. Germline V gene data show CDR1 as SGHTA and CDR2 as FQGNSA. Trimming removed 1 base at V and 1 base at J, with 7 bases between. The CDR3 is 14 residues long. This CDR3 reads CASSLVRDNYGYTF. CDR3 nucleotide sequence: TGTGCCAGCAGCTTAGTCCGGGATAACTATGGCTACACCTTC.

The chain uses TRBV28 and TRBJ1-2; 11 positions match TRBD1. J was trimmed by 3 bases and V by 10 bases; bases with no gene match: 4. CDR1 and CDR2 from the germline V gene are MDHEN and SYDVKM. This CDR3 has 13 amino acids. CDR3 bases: TGTGCCATCCGGACAGGGGGCTACTATGGCTACACCTTC. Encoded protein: CAIRTGGYYGYTF.

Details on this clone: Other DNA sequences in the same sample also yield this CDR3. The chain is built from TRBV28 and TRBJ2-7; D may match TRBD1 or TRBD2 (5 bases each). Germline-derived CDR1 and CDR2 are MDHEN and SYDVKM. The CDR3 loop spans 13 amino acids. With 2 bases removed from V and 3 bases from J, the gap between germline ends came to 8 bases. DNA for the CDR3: TGTGCCAGCAGTTTAGGGACGCACTACGAGCAGTACTTC. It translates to CASSLGTHYEQYF.

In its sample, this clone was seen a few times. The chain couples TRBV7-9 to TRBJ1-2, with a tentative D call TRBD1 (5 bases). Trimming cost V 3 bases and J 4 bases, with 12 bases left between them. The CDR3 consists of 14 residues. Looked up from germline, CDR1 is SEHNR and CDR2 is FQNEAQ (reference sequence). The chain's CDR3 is CASSLEGEVYGYTF. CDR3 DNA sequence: TGTGCCAGCAGCTTGGAAGGGGAGGTCTATGGCTACACCTTC.

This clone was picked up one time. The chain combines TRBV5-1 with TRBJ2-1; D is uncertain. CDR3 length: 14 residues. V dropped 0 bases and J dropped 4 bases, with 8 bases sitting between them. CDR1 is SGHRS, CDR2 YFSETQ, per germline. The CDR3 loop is CASSLGARYNEQFF. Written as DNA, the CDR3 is TGCGCCAGCAGCTTGGGGGCCAGGTACAATGAGCAGTTCTTC.

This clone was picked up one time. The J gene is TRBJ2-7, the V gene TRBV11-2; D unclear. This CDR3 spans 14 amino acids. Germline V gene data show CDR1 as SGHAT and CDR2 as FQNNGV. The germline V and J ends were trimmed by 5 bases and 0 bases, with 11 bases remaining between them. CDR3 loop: CASSPGPSSYEQYF. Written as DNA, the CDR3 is TGTGCCAGCAGCCCTGGACCGAGCTCCTACGAGCAGTACTTC.

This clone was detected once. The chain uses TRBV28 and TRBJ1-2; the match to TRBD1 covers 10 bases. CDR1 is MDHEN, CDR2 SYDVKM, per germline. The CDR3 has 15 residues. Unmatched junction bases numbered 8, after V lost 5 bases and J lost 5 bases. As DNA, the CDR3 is TGTGCCAGCAGTAAACAGACAGGGGGCGGTTATGGCTACACCTTC. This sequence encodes CASSKQTGGGYGYTF.

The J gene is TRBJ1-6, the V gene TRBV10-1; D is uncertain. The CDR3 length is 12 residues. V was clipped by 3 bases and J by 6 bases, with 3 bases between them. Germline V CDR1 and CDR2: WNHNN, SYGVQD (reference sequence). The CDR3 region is CASSDPNSPLHF. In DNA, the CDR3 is TGCGCCAGCAGTGATCCTAATTCACCCCTCCACTTT.

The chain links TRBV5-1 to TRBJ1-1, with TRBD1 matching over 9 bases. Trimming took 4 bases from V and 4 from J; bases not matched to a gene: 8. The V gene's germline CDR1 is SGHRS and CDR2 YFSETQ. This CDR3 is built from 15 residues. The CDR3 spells CASSPDRGGGTEAFF. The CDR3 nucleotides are TGCGCCAGCAGCCCGGACAGGGGTGGGGGCACTGAAGCTTTCTTT.

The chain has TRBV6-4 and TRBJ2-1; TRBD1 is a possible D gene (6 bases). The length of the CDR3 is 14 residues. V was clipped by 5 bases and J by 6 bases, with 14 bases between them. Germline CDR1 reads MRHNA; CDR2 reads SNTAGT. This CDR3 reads CASSTGGDSNEQFF. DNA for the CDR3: TGTGCCAGCAGTACTGGGGGCGATTCCAATGAGCAGTTCTTC.

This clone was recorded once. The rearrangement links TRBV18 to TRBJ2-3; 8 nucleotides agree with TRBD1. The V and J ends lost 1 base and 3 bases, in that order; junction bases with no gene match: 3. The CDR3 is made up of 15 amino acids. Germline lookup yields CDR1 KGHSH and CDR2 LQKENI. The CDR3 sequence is CASSPRTGFTDTQYF. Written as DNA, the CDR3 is TGTGCCAGCTCACCACGGACAGGGTTTACAGATACGCAGTATTTT. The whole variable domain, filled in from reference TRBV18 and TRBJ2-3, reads NAGVMQNPRHLVRRRGQEARLRCSPMKGHSHVYWYRQLPEEGLKFMVYLQKENIIDESGMPKERFSAEFPKEGPSILRIQQVVRGDSAAYFCASSPRTGFTDTQYFGPGTRLTVL.

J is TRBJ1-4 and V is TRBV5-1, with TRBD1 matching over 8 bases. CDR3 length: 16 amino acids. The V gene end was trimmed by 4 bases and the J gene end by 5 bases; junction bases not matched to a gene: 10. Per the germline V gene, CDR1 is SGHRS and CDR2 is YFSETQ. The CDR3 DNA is TGCGCCAGCAGCCCCCAACCGGACAGGGTGAATGAAAAACTGTTTTTT. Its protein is CASSPQPDRVNEKLFF.

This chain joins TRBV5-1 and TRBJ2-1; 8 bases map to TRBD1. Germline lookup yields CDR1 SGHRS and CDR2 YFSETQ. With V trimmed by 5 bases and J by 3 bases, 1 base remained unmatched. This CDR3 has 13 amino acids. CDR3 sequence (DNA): TGCGCCAGCAGGACAGGGGACTACAATGAGCAGTTCTTC. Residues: CASRTGDYNEQFF.

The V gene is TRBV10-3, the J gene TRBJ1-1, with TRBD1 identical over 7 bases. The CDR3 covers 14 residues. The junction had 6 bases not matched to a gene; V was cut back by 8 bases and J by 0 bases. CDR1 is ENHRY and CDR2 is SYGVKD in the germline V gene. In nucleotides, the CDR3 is TGTGCCATCGGGACAGAAATAATGAACACTGAAGCTTTCTTT. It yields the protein CAIGTEIMNTEAFF.

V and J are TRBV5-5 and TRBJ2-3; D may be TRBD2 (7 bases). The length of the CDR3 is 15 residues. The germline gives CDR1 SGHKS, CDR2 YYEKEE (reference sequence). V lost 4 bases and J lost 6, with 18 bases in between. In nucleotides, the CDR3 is TGTGCCAGCAGCCCCCTAGGGGGGGAGGCGGATACGCAGTATTTT. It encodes CASSPLGGEADTQYF.

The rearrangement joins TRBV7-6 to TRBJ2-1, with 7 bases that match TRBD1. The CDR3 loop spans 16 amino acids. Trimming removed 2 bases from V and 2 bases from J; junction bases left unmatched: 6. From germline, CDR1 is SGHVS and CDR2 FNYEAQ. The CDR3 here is CASSLTTGRTYNEQFF. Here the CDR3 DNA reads TGTGCCAGCAGCTTAACGACAGGGAGAACCTACAATGAGCAGTTCTTC.

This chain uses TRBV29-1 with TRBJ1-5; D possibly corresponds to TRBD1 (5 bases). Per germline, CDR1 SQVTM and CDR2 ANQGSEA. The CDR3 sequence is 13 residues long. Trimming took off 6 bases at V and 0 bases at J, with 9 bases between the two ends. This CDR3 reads CSVGTDSNQPQHF. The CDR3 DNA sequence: TGCAGCGTCGGGACGGATAGCAATCAGCCCCAGCATTTT.

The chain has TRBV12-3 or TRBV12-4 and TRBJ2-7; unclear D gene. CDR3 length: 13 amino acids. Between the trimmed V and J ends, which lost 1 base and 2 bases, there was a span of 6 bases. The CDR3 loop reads CASSLVGTYEQYF. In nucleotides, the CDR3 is TGTGCCAGCAGTTTAGTAGGGACCTACGAGCAGTACTTC.

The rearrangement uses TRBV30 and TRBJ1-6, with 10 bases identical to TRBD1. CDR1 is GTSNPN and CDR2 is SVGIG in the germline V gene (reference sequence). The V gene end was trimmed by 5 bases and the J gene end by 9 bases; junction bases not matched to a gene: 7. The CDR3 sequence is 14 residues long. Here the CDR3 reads CAWGSGQGVSPLHF. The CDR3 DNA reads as TGTGCCTGGGGGTCTGGACAGGGGGTTTCACCCCTCCACTTT.

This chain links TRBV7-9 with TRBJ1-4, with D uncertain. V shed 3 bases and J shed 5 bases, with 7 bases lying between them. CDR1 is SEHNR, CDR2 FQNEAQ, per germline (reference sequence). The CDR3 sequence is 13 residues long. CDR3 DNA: TGTGCCAGCAGCTTGGACGGGAATGAAAAACTGTTTTTT. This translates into CASSLDGNEKLFF.

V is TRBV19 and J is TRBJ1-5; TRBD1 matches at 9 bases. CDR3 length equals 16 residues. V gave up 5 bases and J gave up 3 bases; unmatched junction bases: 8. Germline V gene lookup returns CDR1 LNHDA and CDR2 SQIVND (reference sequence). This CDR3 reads CASSPSRDRVNQPQHF. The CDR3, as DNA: TGTGCCAGTAGTCCGTCCCGGGACAGGGTCAATCAGCCCCAGCATTTT.

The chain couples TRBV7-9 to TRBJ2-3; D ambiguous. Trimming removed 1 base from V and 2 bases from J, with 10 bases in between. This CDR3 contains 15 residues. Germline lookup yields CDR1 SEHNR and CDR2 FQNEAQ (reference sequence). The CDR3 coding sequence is TGTGCCAGCAGCTTAGAGTGGAGCTCCACAGATACGCAGTATTTT. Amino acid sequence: CASSLEWSSTDTQYF. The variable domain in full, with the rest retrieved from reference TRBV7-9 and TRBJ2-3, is DTGVSQNPRHKITKRGQNVTFRCDPISEHNRLYWYRQTLGQGPEFLTYFQNEAQLEKSRLLSDRFSAERPKGSFSTLEIQRTEQGDSAMYLCASSLEWSSTDTQYFGPGTRLTVL.